A selection of T cell receptor beta chains follows, all from one sample in a study of neurological immune-mediated disorders. TCRdb re-derived calls from the 5' RACE reads in MiXCR, one entry per CDR3 protein. The table has about 44,000 distinct CDR3 sequences, around a fifth seen once. Sequencing was performed on PBMCs. Receptors were obtained from a man in his sixties with HTLV-1-associated myelopathy (HAM/TSP). The CDR3 runs from the conserved cysteine through the conserved F or W. D genes are given only for firm matches. Clone size is stated in some rows and not others, as once, few, many or a class when expanded.

size,J,V,D,CDR3,DNA
many,TRBJ2-1,TRBV7-2,TRBD2,CASSLMGLAGNEQFF,TGTGCCAGCAGCTTAATGGGACTAGCGGGAAATGAGCAGTTCTTC
many,TRBJ1-2,TRBV20-1,TRBD1,CSARDFTSGTAGGKGYTF,TGCAGTGCTAGAGATTTTACTTCCGGGACAGCCGGAGGGAAAGGCTACACCTTC
many,TRBJ2-5,TRBV5-1,NA,CASRRTDSLGETQYF,TGCGCCAGCAGAAGGACCGACAGCCTTGGGGAGACCCAGTACTTC
many,TRBJ2-1,TRBV5-1,NA,CASAAGSNNNEQFF,TGCGCCAGCGCAGCGGGTTCCAACAACAATGAGCAGTTCTTC
many,TRBJ2-4,TRBV20-1,TRBD1,CSAPEGGAAKNIQYF,TGCAGTGCTCCAGAAGGGGGCGCAGCCAAAAACATTCAGTACTTC
many,TRBJ2-1,TRBV21-1,NA,CASSFRSGRESYNEQFF,TGTGCCAGCAGCTTTCGTAGCGGGAGGGAATCCTACAATGAGCAGTTCTTC
NA,TRBJ2-3,TRBV6-6,TRBD1,CASRAQGVLSSTDTQYF,TGTGCTAGCAGGGCACAGGGGGTTCTATCTAGCACAGATACGCAGTATTTT
many,TRBJ2-2,TRBV7-9,NA,CASSSVAAQLFF,TGTGCCAGCAGCTCCGTAGCGGCGCAGCTGTTTTTT
many,TRBJ2-3,TRBV15,TRBD1,CATSSLQGADTQYF,TGTGCCACCAGCAGCCTACAGGGGGCAGATACGCAGTATTTT
many,TRBJ2-7,TRBV28,NA,CASSLPSGLVNEQYF,TGTGCCAGCAGTTTACCGTCTGGACTTGTCAACGAGCAGTACTTC
many,TRBJ2-7,TRBV7-9,NA,CASSPGTGPSYEQYF,TGTGCCAGCAGCCCAGGGACGGGGCCTTCCTACGAGCAGTACTTC
many,TRBJ2-2,TRBV20-1,TRBD2,CSARDSGTVSGELFF,TGCAGTGCTAGAGATAGCGGGACGGTCTCCGGGGAGCTGTTTTTT
once,TRBJ1-2,TRBV12-3/TRBV12-4,NA,CASSLGEDYVYTF,TGTGCCAGCAGTTTAGGGGAAGACTATGTCTACACCTTC
NA,TRBJ1-6,TRBV9,NA,CASSVGDSLHF,TGTGCCAGCAGCGTGGGTGACTCCCTCCACTTT
few,TRBJ2-2,TRBV29-1,TRBD1,CSVGQGENTGELFF,TGCAGCGTTGGACAGGGGGAGAACACCGGGGAGCTGTTTTTT
many,TRBJ2-1,TRBV27,TRBD1,CASSLGTGESHEQFF,TGTGCCAGCAGTTTAGGGACAGGGGAGTCGCATGAGCAGTTCTTC
NA,TRBJ2-2,TRBV7-9,TRBD2,CASSLGGGRATGELFF,TGTGCCAGCAGCTTGGGAGGCGGGAGGGCCACCGGGGAGCTGTTTTTT
many,TRBJ2-5,TRBV10-3,TRBD1,CAIRTDRGRETQYF,TGTGCCATCAGGACGGACAGGGGCAGGGAGACCCAGTACTTC
many,TRBJ2-5,TRBV5-1,NA,CASMDSRETQYF,TGCGCCAGCATGGACAGTCGAGAGACCCAGTACTTC
once,TRBJ2-3,TRBV20-1,NA,CSAPLLTADTQYF,TGCAGTGCTCCTTTATTGACAGCAGATACGCAGTATTTT
many,TRBJ2-3,TRBV11-2,TRBD1,CASSFTTGETDTQYF,TGTGCCAGCAGCTTTACCACAGGGGAGACAGATACGCAGTATTTT
many,TRBJ1-2,TRBV20-1,NA,CSVGGINYGYTF,TGCAGTGTCGGAGGGATTAACTATGGCTACACCTTC
many,TRBJ2-1,TRBV5-1,NA,CASSLSVGDYNEQFF,TGCGCCAGCAGCTTGTCGGTGGGAGACTACAATGAGCAGTTCTTC
NA,TRBJ1-4,TRBV4-1,NA,CASSQAPYAEEKLFF,TGCGCCAGCAGCCAAGCCCCATACGCCGAGGAAAAACTGTTTTTT
many,TRBJ1-4,TRBV10-3,NA,CAISAGQLKGEKLFF,TGTGCCATCAGTGCTGGACAACTCAAGGGGGAAAAACTGTTTTTT
NA,TRBJ2-3,TRBV3-1,TRBD2,CASSQAGSGSLPDTQYF,TGTGCCAGCAGCCAAGCAGGTAGCGGGAGCCTCCCAGATACGCAGTATTTT
many,TRBJ2-3,TRBV5-1,TRBD2,CASSFYFSGLAENGDTQYF,TGCGCCAGCAGCTTTTACTTCTCGGGACTAGCGGAGAATGGGGATACGCAGTATTTT
many,TRBJ2-3,TRBV7-9,NA,CATGDPRASTDTQYF,TGTGCCACCGGGGACCCCAGGGCTAGCACAGATACGCAGTATTTT
many,TRBJ2-1,TRBV5-5,TRBD2,CASSSRLAGEKNEQFF,TGTGCCAGCAGCTCCAGACTAGCGGGAGAGAAAAATGAGCAGTTCTTC
many,TRBJ2-1,TRBV15,TRBD2,CATEAASLSGRPGIYNEQFF,TGTGCCACCGAGGCCGCGTCGTTAAGCGGGAGGCCGGGTATTTACAATGAGCAGTTCTTC
many,TRBJ2-5,TRBV20-1,TRBD2,CSASGRLGAETQYF,TGCAGTGCTAGCGGGAGGTTGGGCGCAGAGACCCAGTACTTC
NA,TRBJ2-5,TRBV2,NA,CASSERRGETQYF,TGTGCCAGCAGTGAAAGGAGGGGCGAGACCCAGTACTTC
many,TRBJ2-2,TRBV9,NA,CASSVVDHGELFF,TGTGCCAGCAGCGTAGTCGACCACGGGGAGCTGTTTTTT